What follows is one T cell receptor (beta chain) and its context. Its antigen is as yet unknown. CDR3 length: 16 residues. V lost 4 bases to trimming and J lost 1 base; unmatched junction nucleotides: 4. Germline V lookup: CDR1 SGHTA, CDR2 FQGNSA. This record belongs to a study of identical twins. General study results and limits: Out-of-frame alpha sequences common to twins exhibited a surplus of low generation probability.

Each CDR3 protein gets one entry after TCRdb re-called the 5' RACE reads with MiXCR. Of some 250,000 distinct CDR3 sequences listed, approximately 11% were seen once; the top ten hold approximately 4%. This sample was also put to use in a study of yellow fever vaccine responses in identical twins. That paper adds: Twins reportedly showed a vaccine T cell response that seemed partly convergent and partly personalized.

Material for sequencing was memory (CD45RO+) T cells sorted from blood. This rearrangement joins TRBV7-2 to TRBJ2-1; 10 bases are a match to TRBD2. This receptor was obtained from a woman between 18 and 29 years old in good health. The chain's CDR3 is CASSSSTSGSYNEQFF. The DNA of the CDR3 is TGTGCCAGCAGCTCCTCGACTAGCGGGTCCTACAATGAGCAGTTCTTC.